This record concerns one T cell receptor (beta chain) sequence. This clone was seen once. It has no known antigen specificity. Qualities for individual bases were not recorded, and no much larger clone is one base off. The data belong to a study of OX40 agonist ivuxolimab in advanced cancers. Regarding the complete study: Ivuxolimab was a fully human IgG2 agonistic monoclonal antibody targeting the costimulatory receptor OX40 (CD134). Partial responses occurred in three dose-escalation patients: two with cutaneous melanoma and one with hepatocellular carcinoma. Peripheral TCRbeta sequencing was intended to test whether TCR sequence diversity was altered and clonal T-cell expansion was caused by ivuxolimab. Of the approximately 54 patients in dose escalation, 19 had hepatocellular carcinoma, roughly 15 had melanoma, 9 had renal cell carcinoma and 9 had head and neck cancer. In the dose-escalation cohort, more than 80% of patients were male, and the mean age was 60 years with a range of 23 to 79. The monotherapy dose-escalation portion (N of about 52 patients) of the phase I ivuxolimab trial is reported in the paper. Intravenous ivuxolimab was administered to patients every 2 weeks at six dose levels: 0.01, 0.1, 0.3, 1.5, 3 and 10 mg/kg. Prior anti-PD-1, anti-PD-L1 or anti-CTLA-4 therapy was permitted, and checkpoint inhibitors had been received by roughly two fifths of dose-escalation patients. Beyond this particular receptor, the publication reports: The antigen specificity of the clonally expanded peripheral T cells was not determined. Partial responders in the 0.1-3.0 mg/kg groups had among the lowest normalized peripheral clonal expansion, especially among CD8+ T cells. Low levels of normalized T-cell clonal expansion were also seen in some patients who did not respond. On average, CD8+ T cells showed more expanded clones than CD4+ T cells after ivuxolimab. At doses from 0.1 to 3.0 mg/kg, clonal expansion was seen in both CD4+ and CD8+ blood T cells between baseline and week 6.

The CDR3 numbers 12 residues from cysteine through phenylalanine. Only CDR3 DNA is held: 36 bases, read in frame from base 1. From a lookup of the germline V gene, CDR1 and CDR2 are MNHEY and SVGAGI. V loses 7 bases of germline sequence and J loses 6 bases, and the interval between the two ends is 12 bases. Patients with a history of autoimmune disease or receiving systemic immunosuppression were excluded from the trial. Peripheral blood for TCR sequencing was collected from all dose cohorts at baseline, on cycle 4 day 1, and on cycle 7 day 1. The samples were drawn from a first-in-human, open-label, multicenter phase I dose-escalation trial of ivuxolimab. Adults with locally advanced or metastatic head and neck squamous cell, hepatocellular, melanoma or renal cell carcinoma were enrolled in the trial. Before TCR sequencing, CD4+ T cells and CD8+ T cells from peripheral blood were sorted into separate populations.

Genomic DNA was extracted from sorted cells for sequencing of the TCRbeta CDR3 region. The immunoSEQ Assay was used for sequencing of TCRbeta CDR3 regions. The immuneACCESS repertoire file appears here via TCRdb, limited to in-frame rearrangements. These files lack a portion of the clones; in checked studies, under half of the deficit traces to unresolved V genes, and the cause of the others is not known. Present in this sample are around 29,000 clones, approximately 86% of which were seen just once. The ten largest clonotypes hold around 21% of the sample. The chain was built from TRBV6-5 and TRBJ1-2; confidence is insufficient to name the D gene. The receptor's source is an adult with an advanced solid tumor such as melanoma, head and neck, liver or kidney cancer. Here the sequenced sample was CD4+ or CD8+ T cells sorted from blood, taken in a trial of the OX40 agonist ivuxolimab. The CDR3 loop reads CASIGSEDGYTF. The nucleotide sequence reads as follows: TGTGCCAGCATTGGGTCGGAGGATGGCTACACCTTC.